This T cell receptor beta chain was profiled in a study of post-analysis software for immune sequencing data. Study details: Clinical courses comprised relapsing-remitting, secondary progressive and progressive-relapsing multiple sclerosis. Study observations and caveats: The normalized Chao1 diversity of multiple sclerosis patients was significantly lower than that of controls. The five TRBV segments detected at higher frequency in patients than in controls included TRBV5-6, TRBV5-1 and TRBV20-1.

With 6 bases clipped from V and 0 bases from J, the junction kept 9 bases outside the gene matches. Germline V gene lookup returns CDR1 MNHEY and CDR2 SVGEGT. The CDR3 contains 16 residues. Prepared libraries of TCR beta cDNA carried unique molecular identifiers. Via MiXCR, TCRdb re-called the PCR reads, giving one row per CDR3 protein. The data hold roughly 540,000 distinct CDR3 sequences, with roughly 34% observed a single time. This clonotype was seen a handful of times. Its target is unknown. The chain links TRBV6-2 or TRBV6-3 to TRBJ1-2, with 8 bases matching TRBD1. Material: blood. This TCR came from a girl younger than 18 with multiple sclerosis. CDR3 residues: CASRPARTGTNYGYTF. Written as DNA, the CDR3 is TGTGCCAGCAGACCCGCGCGGACAGGGACTAACTATGGCTACACCTTC.